Each of the 2 T cell receptor beta chains below was sequenced from the same sample in a study of graft-versus-host responses after intestinal transplantation. Sequenced by immunoSEQ multiplex PCR; TCRdb stores in-frame clones only, minus some. The sample contains roughly 43,000 clones, roughly 95% of which appear only once. The sample was PBMCs, taken about 350 days after intestinal transplant. The receptors were sampled from a human patient who received an intestinal transplant, so some T cells may come from the graft donor.

The chain carries TRBV7-9 and TRBJ1-3; the match to TRBD1 covers 8 bases. The junction had 13 bases not matched to a gene; V was cut back by 10 bases and J by 2 bases. The CDR3 is made up of 16 amino acids. The germline V gene encodes CDR1 SEHNR and CDR2 FQNEAQ (reference sequence). CDR3 residues: CAIRPSQGATGNTIYF. The CDR3 DNA reads as TGTGCCATCAGACCCTCGCAGGGGGCGACTGGAAACACCATATATTTT.

The chain employs TRBV6-5 and TRBJ1-2, with 7 bases fitting TRBD1. CDR1 and CDR2 from the germline V gene are MNHEY and SVGAGI. V lost 4 bases and J lost 4; bases outside the gene matches: 3. CDR3 length: 13 amino acids. In DNA, the CDR3 is TGTGCCAGCAGTTTACAGGGGAGCTATGGCTACACCTTC. Translated, it gives CASSLQGSYGYTF.